One T cell receptor (beta chain) is described in this entry. Individuals having autoimmune disease history or systemic immunosuppression were not enrolled. These data are taken from a study of OX40 agonist ivuxolimab in advanced cancers. Study at large: Ivuxolimab was administered intravenously to patients at 0.01 to 10 mg/kg every 2 weeks. One patient with hepatocellular carcinoma and two with cutaneous melanoma, three in all, had partial responses. A mean age of 60 years, range roughly 20 to 79, was recorded, and approximately 80% were male.

Only in-frame clones appear in the TCRdb table, and some are missing; sequencing was by immunoSEQ multiplex PCR. The sample lists roughly 64,000 clones, 85% to 90% occurring once. This CDR3 is 17 amino acids long. V lost 1 base to trimming and J lost 1 base, with 13 bases between them. CDR1 is SEHNR and CDR2 is FQNEAQ in the germline V gene (reference sequence). This receptor was identified in an adult with an advanced solid tumor such as melanoma, head and neck, liver or kidney cancer. The sample consisted of CD4+ or CD8+ T cells sorted from blood, taken in a trial of the OX40 agonist ivuxolimab. The chain is built from TRBV7-9 and TRBJ2-2; D unclear. CDR3 loop: CASSLDLRLLNTGELFF. The DNA of the CDR3 is TGTGCCAGCAGCTTAGATCTACGGCTCCTGAACACCGGGGAGCTGTTTTTT.